The 13 T cell receptor beta chains presented below share a single source sample, sequenced in a study of shared clonotypes between healthy human individuals. Assay used: immunoSEQ multiplex PCR; TCRdb lists only in-frame clones, some missing. The sample shows 650,000 to 750,000 clones, 55% to 75% of them seen only once. Sequenced sample: memory CD4+ T cells sorted from blood. Indicated subset: CD45RA-negative fraction. The receptors here all came from a woman in her thirties in good health.

This clone was seen a handful of times. This sequence joins TRBV7-4 and TRBJ1-1; 9 nucleotides match TRBD1. Germline assignment: CDR1 SGHVT and CDR2 SQSDAQ. CDR3 length: 18 residues. The junction had 13 bases not matched to a gene; V was cut back by 5 bases and J by 0 bases. The CDR3 is CASSPPVEDRGVNTEAFF. The DNA of the CDR3 is TGTGCCAGCAGCCCACCTGTAGAGGACAGGGGCGTGAACACTGAAGCTTTCTTT.

This chain links TRBV27 with TRBJ2-7; 10 bases match TRBD2. With V trimmed by 1 base and J by 5 bases, 8 bases remained unmatched. The CDR3 consists of 16 residues. CDR1 is MNHEY and CDR2 is SMNVEV in the germline V gene (reference sequence). CDR3 DNA: TGTGCCAGCAGTTTATACGCTAGCGGGAGTTGGAACGAGCAGTACTTC. It codes for CASSLYASGSWNEQYF.

The chain recombines TRBV10-3 with TRBJ1-1; TRBD1 matches 9 bases. CDR3 length equals 14 residues. In germline, CDR1 is ENHRY, CDR2 SYGVKD. The V gene end was trimmed by 7 bases and the J gene end by 5 bases; junction bases not matched to a gene: 8. Here the CDR3 reads CAITFRGQGTEAFF. DNA for the CDR3: TGTGCCATCACCTTCCGGGGACAGGGAACTGAAGCTTTCTTT.

The chain links TRBV19 to TRBJ1-5; maybe TRBD1 (6 bases). Trimming took off 5 bases at V and 9 bases at J, with 26 bases between the two ends. This CDR3 is built from 17 residues. The germline gives CDR1 LNHDA, CDR2 SQIVND (reference sequence). This CDR3 is CASSSPWTVQGAWPQHF. The CDR3 nucleotides read TGTGCCAGTAGTTCACCTTGGACAGTGCAGGGTGCATGGCCCCAGCATTTT.

In this sample, this clone turned up once. The chain employs TRBV27 and TRBJ2-1; D may correspond to TRBD1 or TRBD2 (7 bases each). This CDR3 is 16 amino acids long. The V gene's germline CDR1 is MNHEY and CDR2 SMNVEV (reference sequence). V shed 4 bases and J shed 4 bases, with 17 bases lying between them. In nucleotides, the CDR3 is TGTGCCAGCAGTTGGGGGAGGGGGCGGCCTTACAATGAGCAGTTCTTC. Protein sequence: CASSWGRGRPYNEQFF.

The rearrangement links TRBV2 to TRBJ2-2; D gene unclear. CDR3 length: 13 residues. Trimming stripped 7 bases from V and 4 bases from J, with 10 bases between. Per the germline V gene, CDR1 is SNHLY and CDR2 is FYNNEI. CDR3 loop: CASTLRSTGELFF. The DNA of the CDR3 is TGTGCCAGCACCCTCCGGAGCACCGGGGAGCTGTTTTTT.

The chain combines TRBV18 with TRBJ2-2, with 12 bases that match TRBD2. Germline values: CDR1 KGHSH, CDR2 LQKENI. V shed 1 base, J shed 9 bases, and the junction held 9 bases outside the gene matches. This CDR3 is 17 amino acids long. CDR3 in amino acids: CASSPLASSGRARELFF. The CDR3 region has the DNA TGTGCCAGCTCACCACTCGCGTCTAGCGGGAGGGCCCGGGAGCTGTTTTTT.

This clone was counted between two and nine times. J is TRBJ2-5 and V is TRBV28; no clear D. Germline lookup yields CDR1 MDHEN and CDR2 SYDVKM. The V gene lost 5 bases and the J gene lost 4 bases, with 14 bases spanning the gap. The CDR3 loop spans 14 amino acids. The DNA of the CDR3 is TGTGCCAGCAGTGAACACACAGCACGAGAGACCCAGTACTTC. Its translation is CASSEHTARETQYF.

This clone was counted between two and nine times. The chain couples TRBV5-1 to TRBJ1-4; D is uncertain. The CDR3 covers 15 residues. Trimming shortened V by 6 bases and J by 1 base, and 13 bases separated the two germline ends. Germline assignment: CDR1 SGHRS and CDR2 YFSETQ. As DNA, the CDR3 is TGCGCCAGCACCCGATCGGTCGGAACTAATGAAAAACTGTTTTTT. The encoded protein is CASTRSVGTNEKLFF.

This clone came up a few times. This sample also contains other DNA sequences that code for the same CDR3. The rearrangement uses TRBV28 and TRBJ1-4, with TRBD1 matching 7 bases. This CDR3 has 15 amino acids. V lost 6 bases, J lost 0 bases, and 4 bases stayed unmatched. Germline V lookup: CDR1 MDHEN, CDR2 SYDVKM. DNA for the CDR3: TGTGCCAGCAGGGGAGGGACAGCAACTAATGAAAAACTGTTTTTT. Translated: CASRGGTATNEKLFF. Full variable domain (missing parts from reference TRBV28 and TRBJ1-4): DVKVTQSSRYLVKRTGEKVFLECVQDMDHENMFWYRQDPGLGLRLIYFSYDVKMKEKGDIPEGYSVSREKKERFSLILESASTNQTSMYLCASRGGTATNEKLFFGSGTQLSVL.

V is TRBV18 and J is TRBJ2-3; 8 bases map to TRBD1. Germline V gene sequence: CDR1 KGHSH, CDR2 LQKENI. The CDR3 runs to 16 residues. Trimming took 3 bases from V and 1 from J; bases not matched to a gene: 6. The CDR3 nucleotides are TGTGCCAGCTCACCCCAGACAGGGGCGGGCACAGATACGCAGTATTTT. This codes for CASSPQTGAGTDTQYF.

The J gene is TRBJ2-1, the V gene TRBV5-1, with D possibly matching TRBD1 (5 bases). Trimming stripped 4 bases from V and 9 bases from J, with 8 bases between. Germline lookup yields CDR1 SGHRS and CDR2 YFSETQ. This CDR3 has 11 residues. CDR3 coding DNA: TGCGCCAGCAGCGGACATCTTGAGCAGTTCTTC. Translation gives CASSGHLEQFF.

The chain carries TRBV5-8 and TRBJ1-4; no definite D call. Deletions cut 1 base from V and 4 bases from J, with 5 bases between. The germline gives CDR1 SGHTS, CDR2 YDEGEE. This CDR3 has 13 residues. As DNA, the CDR3 is TGTGCCAGCAGCTTGTGGAGTAATGAAAAACTGTTTTTT. Protein sequence: CASSLWSNEKLFF. The full variable domain, rest sourced from reference TRBV5-8 and TRBJ1-4, is EAGVTQSPTHLIKTRGQQATLRCSPISGHTSVYWYQQALGLGLQFLLWYDEGEERNRGNFPPRFSGRQFPNYSSELNVNALELEDSALYLCASSLWSNEKLFFGSGTQLSVL.